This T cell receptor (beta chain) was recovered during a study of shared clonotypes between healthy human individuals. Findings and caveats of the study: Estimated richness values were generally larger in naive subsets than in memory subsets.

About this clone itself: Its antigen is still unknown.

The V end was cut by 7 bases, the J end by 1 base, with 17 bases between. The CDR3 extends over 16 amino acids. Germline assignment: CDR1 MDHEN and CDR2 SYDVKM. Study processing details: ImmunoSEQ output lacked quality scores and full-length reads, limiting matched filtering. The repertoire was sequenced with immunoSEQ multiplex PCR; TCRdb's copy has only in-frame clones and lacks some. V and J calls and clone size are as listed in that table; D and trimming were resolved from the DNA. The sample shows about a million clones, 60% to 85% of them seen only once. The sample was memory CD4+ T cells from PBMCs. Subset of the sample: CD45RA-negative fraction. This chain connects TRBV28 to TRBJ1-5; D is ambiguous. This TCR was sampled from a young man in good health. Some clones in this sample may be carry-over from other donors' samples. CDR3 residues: CASTTLGSESNQPQHF. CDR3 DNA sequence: TGTGCCAGCACCACCCTAGGAAGTGAAAGCAATCAGCCCCAGCATTTT.